This TCR beta chain was sequenced in a study of cytomegalovirus exposure and HLA in healthy donors. 60 Vbeta and 13 Jbeta primers were used in PCR. Authors' analysis steps: A later analysis counted 70 million to 85 million unique TCR beta chains, some 10 million shared. The data were produced by immunoSEQ multiplex PCR, yet TCRdb's version contains in-frame clones alone and is incomplete. V and J calls plus clone size are reproduced from that table; the DNA served to infer D and trimming. Of 88,000 or so clones detected, approximately 60% appear once; the ten largest clones hold roughly 4.4%. Germline V gene lookup returns CDR1 SQVTM and CDR2 ANQGSEA. J gave up 9 bases and V 5 bases, and 6 bases lay outside the gene matches. The CDR3 spans 11 residues.

The source is a male donor in good health and CMV-seropositive. The sample comprised PBMCs. The chain carries TRBV29-1 and TRBJ1-2; 7 nucleotides agree with TRBD1. The CDR3 DNA sequence: TGCAGCGTTATATACAGGGGTAGCTACACCTTC. It translates to CSVIYRGSYTF. Full variable domain (missing parts from reference TRBV29-1 and TRBJ1-2): SAVISQKPSRDICQRGTSLTIQCQVDSQVTMMFWYRQQPGQSLTLIATANQGSEATYESGFVIDKFPISRPNLTFSTLTVSNMSPEDSSIYLCSVIYRGSYTFGSGTRLTVV.